One sample yielded the 23 T cell receptor beta chains listed below, sequenced in a study of cytotoxic CD8 clonotypes in ibrutinib-treated CLL. Profiling relied on immunoSEQ multiplex PCR, and the TCRdb table lists in-frame clones only, not all of them. The profile shows over 100,000 clones, approximately 85% of them singletons. The sequencing used PBMCs, collected after 24 months of ibrutinib treatment. Every receptor here comes from a human donor with chronic lymphocytic leukemia.

The chain recombines TRBV28 with TRBJ1-1, with unresolved D. The CDR3 length is 13 residues. V was shortened by 4 bases and J by 1 base, with 7 bases between the two germline ends. From germline, CDR1 is MDHEN and CDR2 SYDVKM. CDR3 sequence reads: CASSYSPNTEAFF. The CDR3 DNA reads as TGTGCCAGCAGTTATTCCCCGAACACTGAAGCTTTCTTT.

J is TRBJ2-7 and V is TRBV18; D is ambiguous. The germline CDR1 and CDR2 sequences are KGHSH and LQKENI. V lost 2 bases to trimming and J lost 2 bases, with 10 bases between them. This CDR3 comprises 14 residues. The DNA for the CDR3 is TGTGCCAGCTCACCAGACCGCGGACCCTACGAGCAGTACTTC. Residues: CASSPDRGPYEQYF.

In this sample, this clone turned up once. This chain links TRBV6-1 with TRBJ2-7; D uncertain. Trimming stripped 1 base from V and 7 bases from J, with 5 bases between. CDR3 size: 11 residues. Germline V gene data show CDR1 as MNHNS and CDR2 as SASEGT. In nucleotides, the CDR3 is TGTGCCAGCAGTGAAGGGCGTGAGCAGTACTTC. Translating it yields CASSEGREQYF.

The chain joins TRBV28 to TRBJ2-7; tentative D call: TRBD1 (6 bases). CDR1 and CDR2 (germline): MDHEN, SYDVKM. Between the trimmed V and J ends, which lost 7 bases and 5 bases, there was a span of 18 bases. The CDR3 is 14 residues long. The CDR3 spells CASIPLTGPHEQYF. Written as DNA, the CDR3 is TGTGCCAGCATTCCTCTCACAGGGCCCCACGAGCAGTACTTC.

The chain is built from TRBV25-1 and TRBJ1-4; D might be TRBD1 (5 bases). The germline V and J ends were trimmed by 6 bases and 8 bases, with 16 bases remaining between them. The CDR3 length is 14 residues. Germline CDR1 and CDR2: MGHDK and SYGVNS. DNA of the CDR3: TGTGCCAGCAGGGGGTCGGGGGGAGGGGAAAAACTGTTTTTT. Encoded protein: CASRGSGGGEKLFF.

This clone was observed a few times. CDR3 residues: CASSENRKVSTEAFF. The CDR3 nucleotides read TGTGCCAGCAGTGAGAACAGGAAAGTGAGCACTGAAGCTTTCTTT. V is TRBV2 and J is TRBJ1-1; possibly TRBD1 for D (5 bases). Trimming took 3 bases from V and 4 from J, leaving 15 bases between them. Germline CDR1 SNHLY, CDR2 FYNNEI. The CDR3 runs 15 residues.

This clone is a singleton in its sample. The chain has TRBV5-1 and TRBJ2-7, with 9 bases identical to TRBD2. Germline values: CDR1 SGHRS, CDR2 YFSETQ. The CDR3 covers 16 residues. J was trimmed by 3 bases and V by 2 bases; bases with no gene match: 9. The CDR3 DNA is TGCGCCAGCAGCTTCCAAGCGGGAGGCCCTGTCTACGAGCAGTACTTC. Translation gives CASSFQAGGPVYEQYF.

The V call is TRBV27, the J call TRBJ2-2; D ambiguous. The CDR3 has 13 amino acids. The germline CDR1 and CDR2 sequences are MNHEY and SMNVEV (reference sequence). V dropped 1 base and J dropped 6 bases, with 6 bases sitting between them. The CDR3 DNA follows: TGTGCCAGCAGTTTATGGTTTGCCGGGGAGCTGTTTTTT. The encoded protein is CASSLWFAGELFF.

The chain links TRBV2 to TRBJ2-5; D might be TRBD1 or TRBD2, each matching 6 bases. Germline loops: CDR1 SNHLY, CDR2 FYNNEI. V was trimmed by 10 bases and J by 1 base, leaving 16 bases between them. The CDR3 runs to 14 residues. CDR3 sequence reads: CATYREEGQETQYF. CDR3 nucleotide sequence: TGTGCCACATACAGGGAGGAAGGCCAAGAGACCCAGTACTTC. The full variable domain, completed using reference TRBV2 and TRBJ2-5, is EPEVTQTPSHQVTQMGQEVILRCVPISNHLYFYWYRQILGQKVEFLVSFYNNEISEKSEIFDDQFSVERPDGSNFTLKIRSTKLEDSAMYFCATYREEGQETQYFGPGTRLLVL.

This clone was counted a single time. The chain employs TRBV5-6 and TRBJ2-3; TRBD1 or TRBD2 may be the D gene (5 bases each). The CDR3 has 15 residues. V dropped 5 bases and J dropped 6 bases, with 19 bases sitting between them. Germline V CDR1 and CDR2: SGHDT, YYEEEE. For the CDR3, the DNA is TGTGCCAGCAGTTTAACGGGGACGGGAAGTGATACGCAGTATTTT. Amino acids: CASSLTGTGSDTQYF.

The chain combines TRBV5-1 with TRBJ2-5; TRBD2 aligns across 8 bases. The germline V gene has CDR1 SGHRS and CDR2 YFSETQ. This CDR3 has 15 residues. The V and J ends lost 2 bases and 5 bases, in that order; junction bases with no gene match: 8. The CDR3 loop is CASSFGSGSLETQYF. For the CDR3, the DNA is TGCGCCAGCAGCTTCGGGAGCGGGAGTTTGGAGACCCAGTACTTC. The variable domain in full, with the rest retrieved from reference TRBV5-1 and TRBJ2-5, is KAGVTQTPRYLIKTRGQQVTLSCSPISGHRSVSWYQQTPGQGLQFLFEYFSETQRNKGNFPGRFSGRQFSNSRSEMNVSTLELGDSALYLCASSFGSGSLETQYFGPGTRLLVL.

The V call is TRBV28, the J call TRBJ2-1; TRBD2 matches 10 bases. V was pared by 6 bases and J by 5 bases, with 4 bases of the junction left unmatched. The CDR3 runs to 14 residues. Germline V gives CDR1 MDHEN, CDR2 SYDVKM. In DNA form, the CDR3 reads TGTGCCAGCAGGGGTACTAGCGGGAACAATGAGCAGTTCTTC. Translating gives CASRGTSGNNEQFF.

The chain joins TRBV7-2 to TRBJ1-1; D uncertain. The germline V and J ends were trimmed by 4 bases and 1 base, with 10 bases remaining between them. The V gene's germline CDR1 is SGHTA and CDR2 FQGNSA. The CDR3 spans 14 residues. CDR3 in DNA: TGTGCCAGCAGCTCCAGGTTCTCGAACACTGAAGCTTTCTTT. This encodes CASSSRFSNTEAFF.

This chain's CDR3 is CASSVDRGGLATNEKLFF. CDR3 nucleotides: TGTGCCAGCAGCGTAGATCGGGGGGGGCTAGCAACTAATGAAAAACTGTTTTTT. The chain joins TRBV9 to TRBJ1-4, with TRBD1 as a possible D gene (6 bases). CDR1 SGDLS and CDR2 YYNGEE come from the germline V gene. The ends were cut back, 0 bases at V and 0 bases at J, with 15 bases in the middle. This CDR3 is 18 amino acids long. Full variable domain (missing parts from reference TRBV9 and TRBJ1-4): DSGVTQTPKHLITATGQRVTLRCSPRSGDLSVYWYQQSLDQGLQFLIQYYNGEERAKGNILERFSAQQFPDLHSELNLSSLELGDSALYFCASSVDRGGLATNEKLFFGSGTQLSVL.

The table lists this clone with a few counts. The rearrangement uses TRBV5-1 and TRBJ2-6; 9 bases are a match to TRBD2. CDR1 is SGHRS, CDR2 YFSETQ, per germline. The CDR3 consists of 17 residues. J was trimmed by 0 bases and V by 5 bases; bases with no gene match: 6. The CDR3 DNA is TGCGCCAGCAGTCACCTAGCGGGGACCTCTGGGGCCAACGTCCTGACTTTC. Translating gives CASSHLAGTSGANVLTF. Full variable domain (remainder filled in from reference TRBV5-1 and TRBJ2-6): KAGVTQTPRYLIKTRGQQVTLSCSPISGHRSVSWYQQTPGQGLQFLFEYFSETQRNKGNFPGRFSGRQFSNSRSEMNVSTLELGDSALYLCASSHLAGTSGANVLTFGAGSRLTVL.

The CDR3 region is CASSWWDRTADTQYF. Here the CDR3 DNA reads TGTGCCAGCAGCTGGTGGGACAGGACCGCAGATACGCAGTATTTT. This chain joins TRBV5-5 and TRBJ2-3, with TRBD1 matching over 8 bases. The germline V gene has CDR1 SGHKS and CDR2 YYEKEE (reference sequence). The CDR3 extends over 15 amino acids. After removal of 3 bases from V and 4 bases from J, the junction contained 7 bases not matched to a gene.

The chain links TRBV14 to TRBJ2-1, with a weak D call TRBD2 (6 bases). The CDR3 extends over 19 amino acids. Trimming removed 4 bases at V and 0 bases at J, with 22 bases between. Per the germline V gene, CDR1 is SGHDN and CDR2 is FVKESK. Written as DNA, the CDR3 is TGTGCCAGCAGCCCGTCGCTAGCGCAAACCCAAGTCTCCTACAATGAGCAGTTCTTC. This gives the protein CASSPSLAQTQVSYNEQFF.

This clone was found once. A much larger clone differs by one base, so this may be a read error. CDR3 protein: CASSPDTNTEAFF. Here the CDR3 DNA reads TGTGCCAGCAGCCCGGACACGAACACTGAAGCTTTCTTT. V is TRBV5-6 and J is TRBJ1-1, with D perhaps TRBD1 (5 bases). Germline V gene sequence: CDR1 SGHDT, CDR2 YYEEEE. The CDR3 extends over 13 amino acids. V was shortened by 4 bases and J by 1 base, with 8 bases between the two germline ends.

The rearrangement links TRBV28 to TRBJ2-7, with D maybe TRBD2 (7 bases). V was clipped by 6 bases and J by 9 bases, with 27 bases between them. Germline V gene data show CDR1 as MDHEN and CDR2 as SYDVKM. The CDR3 spans 16 residues. The chain's CDR3 is CASSNTVGGGSLAQYF. DNA of the CDR3: TGTGCCAGCAGCAACACCGTGGGAGGGGGATCTTTAGCGCAGTACTTC.

The sample holds one count of this clone. V and J are TRBV29-1 and TRBJ1-1, with 9 bases fitting TRBD1. With 7 bases clipped from V and 6 bases from J, the junction kept 6 bases outside the gene matches. CDR1 SQVTM and CDR2 ANQGSEA come from the germline V gene. The CDR3 is 12 residues long. CDR3 in DNA: TGCAGCGGCGGGGGACAGGGCGCTGAAGCTTTCTTT. Translation: CSGGGQGAEAFF.

The chain uses TRBV7-8 and TRBJ1-1; D unclear. This CDR3 contains 14 residues. Deletions cut 1 base from V and 1 base from J, with 7 bases between. Germline V gene lookup returns CDR1 SGHVS and CDR2 FQNEAQ. CDR3 loop: CASSLVAGNTEAFF. CDR3 DNA: TGTGCCAGCAGCTTAGTGGCAGGGAACACTGAAGCTTTCTTT.

The chain joins TRBV28 to TRBJ1-4; D gene ambiguous. Germline V lookup: CDR1 MDHEN, CDR2 SYDVKM. This CDR3 comprises 15 residues. The V end lost 8 bases, the J end lost 6 bases, and 19 bases lay between the germline ends. The CDR3 sequence: CASGFRVVLDEKLFF. The CDR3 DNA is TGTGCCAGCGGGTTCCGGGTGGTTCTGGATGAAAAACTGTTTTTT. Full variable domain (outside the CDR3, taken from reference TRBV28 and TRBJ1-4): DVKVTQSSRYLVKRTGEKVFLECVQDMDHENMFWYRQDPGLGLRLIYFSYDVKMKEKGDIPEGYSVSREKKERFSLILESASTNQTSMYLCASGFRVVLDEKLFFGSGTQLSVL.

V gene TRBV13 combines with J gene TRBJ2-7; 10 nucleotides line up with TRBD2. The CDR3 is made up of 14 amino acids. Germline V lookup: CDR1 PRHDT, CDR2 FYEKMQ (reference sequence). V trimming: 5 bases; J trimming: 5 bases; junction bases outside the gene matches: 6. The chain's CDR3 is CASSRAGGPDEQYF. The CDR3 DNA reads TGTGCCAGCAGCCGAGCGGGAGGGCCGGACGAGCAGTACTTC.